A selection of T cell receptor beta chains follows, all from one sample in a study of cytomegalovirus exposure and HLA in healthy donors. Sequencing used immunoSEQ multiplex PCR; TCRdb keeps in-frame clones, though not all of them. This table holds under 150,000 clones, around 90% found once. Sequenced sample: PBMCs. These receptors were obtained from a young woman in good health and CMV-seronegative. CDR3s leave out the opening cysteine and the closing phenylalanine or tryptophan. The order of the fields is CDR3 protein, clone size, V gene. Clone sizes are given selectively: once, few, many, or a class where the clone is expanded.

CDR3 protein: ASSLDRTGTYEQY; clone size: once; V gene: TRBV11-2
CDR3 protein: ASSEGQRNQPQH; clone size: NA; V gene: TRBV9
CDR3 protein: ASSYSILTEATEAF; clone size: once; V gene: TRBV6-6
CDR3 protein: ASSLLDRSQGAQY; clone size: once; V gene: TRBV28
CDR3 protein: ASSPSAGTEAF; clone size: NA; V gene: TRBV6-5
CDR3 protein: ASSYYGTGGWEQF; clone size: NA; V gene: TRBV6-5
CDR3 protein: ASSPSQGWNTEAF; clone size: NA; V gene: TRBV13
CDR3 protein: ASSILGQSYEQY; clone size: NA; V gene: TRBV6-6
CDR3 protein: ASSLAGEAYNEQF; clone size: NA; V gene: TRBV6-6
CDR3 protein: ASSTRTGIYEQY; clone size: NA; V gene: TRBV7-9
CDR3 protein: ASSLTSGVYNEQF; clone size: NA; V gene: TRBV5-1
CDR3 protein: ASSLGPGTNQPQH; clone size: NA; V gene: TRBV11-2
CDR3 protein: ASSLSGTGNYGYT; clone size: NA; V gene: TRBV5-1
CDR3 protein: ASSDGGLGGYT; clone size: NA; V gene: TRBV5-1
CDR3 protein: ASSSIYTSYEQY; clone size: NA; V gene: TRBV27
CDR3 protein: ASSQTGTGITEAF; clone size: NA; V gene: TRBV4-3
CDR3 protein: ASSQVGQGLRTGELF; clone size: NA; V gene: TRBV4-2
CDR3 protein: ASNFGSGSSSYEQY; clone size: NA; V gene: TRBV28
CDR3 protein: ASSLFGQGAGNTIY; clone size: NA; V gene: TRBV13
CDR3 protein: ASMGGSGPQY; clone size: NA; V gene: TRBV27
CDR3 protein: ASSQPPHTGSGNTIY; clone size: NA; V gene: TRBV4-1
CDR3 protein: ASSLRTSGAGETQY; clone size: NA; V gene: TRBV5-1
CDR3 protein: AISPSRGDPYEQY; clone size: NA; V gene: TRBV10-3
CDR3 protein: ASSSTDAGGETQY; clone size: once; V gene: TRBV28
CDR3 protein: ASSSSYSNQPQH; clone size: once; V gene: TRBV5-6
CDR3 protein: AWSAGLADGETQY; clone size: NA; V gene: TRBV30
CDR3 protein: ASSPSYNEQF; clone size: once; V gene: TRBV7-6
CDR3 protein: ASSFAGLVSHTQY; clone size: NA; V gene: TRBV7-2
CDR3 protein: ASSLRDRAQGYT; clone size: NA; V gene: TRBV7-2
CDR3 protein: ASTETVSYNSPLH; clone size: NA; V gene: TRBV27
CDR3 protein: ASESSGGETQY; clone size: NA; V gene: TRBV19
CDR3 protein: AWSVGASSYNEQF; clone size: NA; V gene: TRBV30
CDR3 protein: ASILAGGREQY; clone size: once; V gene: TRBV28
CDR3 protein: ASSFGRALRSYTDTQY; clone size: NA; V gene: TRBV5-6
CDR3 protein: ASSPPGGRGNTIY; clone size: NA; V gene: TRBV19
CDR3 protein: SVAENYGYT; clone size: NA; V gene: TRBV29-1
CDR3 protein: ASSTTGGREKLF; clone size: NA; V gene: TRBV6-5
CDR3 protein: ASSYATAGDTEAF; clone size: NA; V gene: TRBV5-6
CDR3 protein: ASSPTSGAHNEQF; clone size: NA; V gene: TRBV11-2
CDR3 protein: ASSKANSLETQY; clone size: few; V gene: TRBV21-1
CDR3 protein: ASSPLAGVTGELF; clone size: NA; V gene: TRBV18
CDR3 protein: ASSLALDTQY; clone size: NA; V gene: TRBV5-1
CDR3 protein: ASSVGLRETQY; clone size: NA; V gene: TRBV5-4
CDR3 protein: ASSMGLEYNEQF; clone size: NA; V gene: TRBV19
CDR3 protein: ASSEQGMGYEQY; clone size: few; V gene: TRBV2
CDR3 protein: ASSWDRDSYNEQF; clone size: NA; V gene: TRBV5-6
CDR3 protein: ASSRWRGQETQY; clone size: NA; V gene: TRBV6-5
CDR3 protein: ASRHEAGTGNEKLF; clone size: NA; V gene: TRBV2
CDR3 protein: ATRQGTNQPQH; clone size: NA; V gene: TRBV6-5
CDR3 protein: ASSQDETGTLQY; clone size: NA; V gene: TRBV4-1
CDR3 protein: ASTRGNEQF; clone size: NA; V gene: TRBV6-7
CDR3 protein: ASSSREGPTSSYEQY; clone size: NA; V gene: TRBV28
CDR3 protein: AWSVILRDRVFTAF; clone size: NA; V gene: TRBV30
CDR3 protein: ASSEFHLEYSNQPQH; clone size: NA; V gene: TRBV2
CDR3 protein: ASRVTGGSLYEQY; clone size: NA; V gene: TRBV28